This T cell receptor (beta chain) is from a study of control samples from healthy donors and cancer patients. Here immunoSEQ multiplex PCR was the method, and the copy in TCRdb shows in-frame clones only, minus some. The data hold tens of thousands of clones, with roughly 93% observed a single time. Trimming cost V 11 bases and J 0 bases; bases outside gene matches: 10. Germline lookup yields CDR1 LNHDA and CDR2 SQIVND (reference sequence). The CDR3 is 15 residues long. The chain employs TRBV19 and TRBJ1-5; 7 bases agree with TRBD1. The TCR originated in a woman between 35 and 50 years old with lung cancer. The sequenced sample was PBMCs. As DNA, the CDR3 is TGTGCCTCGGGGCAGGGGGTATCTAGCAATCAGCCCCAGCATTTT. Protein: CASGQGVSSNQPQHF. Combining the CDR3 with reference TRBV19 and TRBJ1-5 gives the whole variable domain DGGITQSPKYLFRKEGQNVTLSCEQNLNHDAMYWYRQDPGQGLRLIYYSQIVNDFQKGDIAEGYSVSREKKESFPLTVTSAQKNPTAFYLCASGQGVSSNQPQHFGDGTRLSIL.